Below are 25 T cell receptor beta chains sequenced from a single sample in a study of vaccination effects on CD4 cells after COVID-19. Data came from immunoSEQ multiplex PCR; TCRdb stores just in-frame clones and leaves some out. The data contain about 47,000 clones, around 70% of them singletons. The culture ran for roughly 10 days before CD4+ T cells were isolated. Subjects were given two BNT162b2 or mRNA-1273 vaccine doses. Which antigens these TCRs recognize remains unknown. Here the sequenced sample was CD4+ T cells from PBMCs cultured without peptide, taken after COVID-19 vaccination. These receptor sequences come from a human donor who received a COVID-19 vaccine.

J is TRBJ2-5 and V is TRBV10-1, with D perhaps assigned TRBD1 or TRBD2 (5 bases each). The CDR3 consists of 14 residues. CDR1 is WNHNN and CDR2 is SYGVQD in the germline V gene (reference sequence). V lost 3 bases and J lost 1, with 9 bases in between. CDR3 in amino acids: CASSDEGLQETQYF. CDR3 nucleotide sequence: TGCGCCAGCAGTGATGAGGGGCTCCAAGAGACCCAGTACTTC.

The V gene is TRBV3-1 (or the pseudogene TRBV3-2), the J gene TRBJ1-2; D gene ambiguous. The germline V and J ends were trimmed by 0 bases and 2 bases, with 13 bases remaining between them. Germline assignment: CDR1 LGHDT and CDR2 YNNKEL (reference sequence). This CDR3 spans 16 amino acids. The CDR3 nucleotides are TGTGCCAGCAGCCAAGATGCCGGTTTCTACAACTATGGCTACACCTTC. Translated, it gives CASSQDAGFYNYGYTF.

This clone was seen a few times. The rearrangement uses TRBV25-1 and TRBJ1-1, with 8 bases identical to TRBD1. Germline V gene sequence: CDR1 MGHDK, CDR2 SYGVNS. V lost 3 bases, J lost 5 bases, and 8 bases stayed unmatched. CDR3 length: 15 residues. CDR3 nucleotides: TGTGCCAGCAGTGACTCGCTGGACAGGGTGACTGAAGCTTTCTTT. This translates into CASSDSLDRVTEAFF.

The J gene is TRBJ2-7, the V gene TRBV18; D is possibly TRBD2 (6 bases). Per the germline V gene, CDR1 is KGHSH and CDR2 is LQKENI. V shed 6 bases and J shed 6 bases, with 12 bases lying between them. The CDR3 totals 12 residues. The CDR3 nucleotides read TGTGCCAGCTCCCCGGCCGGGGGCGAGCAGTACTTC. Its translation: CASSPAGGEQYF.

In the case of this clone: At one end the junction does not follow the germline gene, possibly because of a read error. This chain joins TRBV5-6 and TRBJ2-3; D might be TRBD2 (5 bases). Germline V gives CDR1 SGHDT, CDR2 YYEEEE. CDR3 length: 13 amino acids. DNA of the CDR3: TGTGCCAGCAGTTTGGACTTGCCAGATACGCAGTATTTT. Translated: CASSLDLPDTQYF.

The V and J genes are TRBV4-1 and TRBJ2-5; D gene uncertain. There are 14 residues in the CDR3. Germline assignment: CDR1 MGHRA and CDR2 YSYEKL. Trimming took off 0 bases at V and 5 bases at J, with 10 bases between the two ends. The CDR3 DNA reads TGCGCCAGCAGCCAAGAGACCCCCAGGGAGACCCAGTACTTC. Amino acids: CASSQETPRETQYF.

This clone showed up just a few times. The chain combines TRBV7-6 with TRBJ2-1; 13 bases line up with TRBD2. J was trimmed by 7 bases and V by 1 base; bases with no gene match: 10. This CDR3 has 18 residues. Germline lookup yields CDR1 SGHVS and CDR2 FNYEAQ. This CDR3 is CASSLDFLGTSGMNEQFF. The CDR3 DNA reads TGTGCCAGCAGCTTAGATTTTCTGGGGACTAGCGGGATGAATGAGCAGTTCTTC.

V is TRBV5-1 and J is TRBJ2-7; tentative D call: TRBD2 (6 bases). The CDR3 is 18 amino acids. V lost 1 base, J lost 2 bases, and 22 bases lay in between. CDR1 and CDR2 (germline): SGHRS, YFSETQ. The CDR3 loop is CASSLIEADYFSTYEQYF. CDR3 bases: TGCGCCAGCAGCTTGATTGAGGCGGACTATTTCTCAACCTACGAGCAGTACTTC.

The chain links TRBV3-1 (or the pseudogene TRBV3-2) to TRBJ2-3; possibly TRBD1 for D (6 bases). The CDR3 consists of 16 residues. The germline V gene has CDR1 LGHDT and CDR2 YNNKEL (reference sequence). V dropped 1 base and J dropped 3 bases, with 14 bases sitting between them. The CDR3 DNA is TGTGCCAGCAGCCAAGGGGGGCACTTCCTTACAGATACGCAGTATTTT. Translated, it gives CASSQGGHFLTDTQYF.

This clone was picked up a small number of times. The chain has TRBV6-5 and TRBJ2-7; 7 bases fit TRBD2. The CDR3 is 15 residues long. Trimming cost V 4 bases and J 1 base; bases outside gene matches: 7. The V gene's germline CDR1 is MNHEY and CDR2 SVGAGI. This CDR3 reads CASSSSGTVSYEQYF. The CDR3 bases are TGTGCCAGCAGTTCGAGCGGGACCGTTTCCTACGAGCAGTACTTC.

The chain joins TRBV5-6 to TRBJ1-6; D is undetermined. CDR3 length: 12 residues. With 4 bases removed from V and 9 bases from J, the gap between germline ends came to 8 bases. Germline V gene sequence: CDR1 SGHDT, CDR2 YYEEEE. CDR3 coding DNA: TGTGCCAGCAGCCGACCGGGTTCACCCCTCCACTTT. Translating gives CASSRPGSPLHF.

The CDR3 DNA reads as TGCGCCAGCAGCCAAGGGGGACAGGGATTGGGTAATTCACCCCTCCACTTT. Translation gives CASSQGGQGLGNSPLHF. This sequence joins TRBV4-1 and TRBJ1-6, with 9 bases fitting TRBD1. With 1 base clipped from V and 6 bases from J, the junction kept 7 bases outside the gene matches. Germline lookup yields CDR1 MGHRA and CDR2 YSYEKL. The CDR3 loop spans 17 amino acids.

CDR3 coding DNA: TGTGCCAGCACCCCTGAGAGCCAAGAGACCCAGTACTTC. Encoded protein: CASTPESQETQYF. The rearrangement uses TRBV5-4 and TRBJ2-5, with D unclear. The CDR3 loop spans 13 amino acids. Deletions cut 6 bases from V and 1 base from J, with 10 bases between. Germline CDR1 is SGHNT and CDR2 is YYREEE (reference sequence).

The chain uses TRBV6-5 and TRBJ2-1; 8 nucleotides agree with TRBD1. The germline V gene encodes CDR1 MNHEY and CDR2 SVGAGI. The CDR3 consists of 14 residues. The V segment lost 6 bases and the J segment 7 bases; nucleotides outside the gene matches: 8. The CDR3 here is CASRGTGLLNEQFF. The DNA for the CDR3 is TGTGCCAGCAGGGGGACAGGCCTTTTGAATGAGCAGTTCTTC.

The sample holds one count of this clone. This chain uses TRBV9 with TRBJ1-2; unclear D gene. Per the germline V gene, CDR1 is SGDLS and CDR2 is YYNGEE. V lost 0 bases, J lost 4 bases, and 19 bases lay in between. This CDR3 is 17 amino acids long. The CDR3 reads CASSVGIPPDGPYGYTF. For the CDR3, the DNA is TGTGCCAGCAGCGTAGGAATTCCGCCCGACGGTCCCTATGGCTACACCTTC.

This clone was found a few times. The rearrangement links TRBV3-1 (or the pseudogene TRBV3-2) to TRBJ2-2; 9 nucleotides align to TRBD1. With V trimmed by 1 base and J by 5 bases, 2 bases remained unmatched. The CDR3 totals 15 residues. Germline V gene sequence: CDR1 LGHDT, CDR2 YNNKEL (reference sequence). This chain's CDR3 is CASSQGDRVTGELFF. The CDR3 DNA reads TGTGCCAGCAGCCAAGGGGACAGGGTGACCGGGGAGCTGTTTTTT.

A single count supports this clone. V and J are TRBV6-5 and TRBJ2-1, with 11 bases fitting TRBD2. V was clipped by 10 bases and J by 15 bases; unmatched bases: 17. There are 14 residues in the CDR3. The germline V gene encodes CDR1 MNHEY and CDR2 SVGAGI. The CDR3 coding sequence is TGTGCCACCCAACCGGGACTAGCGGTATCGGCGTGGTTCTTC. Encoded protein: CATQPGLAVSAWFF.

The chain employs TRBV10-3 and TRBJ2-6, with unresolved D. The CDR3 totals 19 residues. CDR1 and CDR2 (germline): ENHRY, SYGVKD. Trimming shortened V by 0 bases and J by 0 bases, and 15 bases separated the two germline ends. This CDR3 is CAISESIVVSTSGANVLTF. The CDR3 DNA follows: TGTGCCATCAGTGAGTCGATCGTGGTGTCGACCTCTGGGGCCAACGTCCTGACTTTC.

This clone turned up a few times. CDR3 residues: CASRKRTGIDYEQYF. In nucleotides, the CDR3 is TGTGCCAGCAGGAAAAGGACAGGGATAGACTACGAGCAGTACTTC. The rearrangement uses TRBV2 and TRBJ2-7, with 8 bases lining up with TRBD1. This CDR3 is 15 amino acids long. V trimming: 6 bases; J trimming: 3 bases; junction bases outside the gene matches: 10. Germline assignment: CDR1 SNHLY and CDR2 FYNNEI.

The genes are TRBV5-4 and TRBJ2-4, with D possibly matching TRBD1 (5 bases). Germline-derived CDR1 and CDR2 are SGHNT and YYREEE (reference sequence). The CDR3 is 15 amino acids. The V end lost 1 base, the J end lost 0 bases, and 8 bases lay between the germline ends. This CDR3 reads CASSLPGSAKNIQYF. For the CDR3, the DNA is TGTGCCAGCAGCTTGCCAGGGTCAGCCAAAAACATTCAGTACTTC. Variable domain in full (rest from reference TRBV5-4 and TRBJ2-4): ETGVTQSPTHLIKTRGQQVTLRCSSQSGHNTVSWYQQALGQGPQFIFQYYREEENGRGNFPPRFSGLQFPNYSSELNVNALELDDSALYLCASSLPGSAKNIQYFGAGTRLSVL.

CDR3: CATNTGGPENQPQHF. The CDR3 nucleotides read TGCGCCACTAATACAGGGGGCCCGGAAAATCAGCCCCAGCATTTT. The chain joins TRBV10-1 to TRBJ1-5; 9 bases are shared with TRBD1. V trimming: 10 bases; J trimming: 4 bases; junction bases outside the gene matches: 11. CDR1 and CDR2 from the germline V gene are WNHNN and SYGVQD (reference sequence). The CDR3 covers 15 residues.

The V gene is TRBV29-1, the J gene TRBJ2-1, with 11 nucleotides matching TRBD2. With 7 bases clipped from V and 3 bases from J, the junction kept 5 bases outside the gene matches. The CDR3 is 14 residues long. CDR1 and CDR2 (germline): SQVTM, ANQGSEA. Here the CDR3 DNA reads TGCAGCGAAATAGCGGGAGGGCTCTACAATGAGCAGTTCTTC. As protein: CSEIAGGLYNEQFF.

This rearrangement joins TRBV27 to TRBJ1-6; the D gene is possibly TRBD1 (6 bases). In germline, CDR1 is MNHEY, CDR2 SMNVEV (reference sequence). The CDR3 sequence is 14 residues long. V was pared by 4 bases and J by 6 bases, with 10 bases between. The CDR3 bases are TGTGCCAGCAGTTCGGGACAATTTAATTCACCCCTCCACTTT. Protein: CASSSGQFNSPLHF.

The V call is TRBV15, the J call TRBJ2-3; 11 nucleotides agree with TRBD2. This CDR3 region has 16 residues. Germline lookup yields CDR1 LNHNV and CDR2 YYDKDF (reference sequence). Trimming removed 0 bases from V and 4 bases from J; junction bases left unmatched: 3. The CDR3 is CATSREGSGGADTQYF. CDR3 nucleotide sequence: TGTGCCACCAGCAGAGAGGGTAGCGGGGGGGCAGATACGCAGTATTTT.

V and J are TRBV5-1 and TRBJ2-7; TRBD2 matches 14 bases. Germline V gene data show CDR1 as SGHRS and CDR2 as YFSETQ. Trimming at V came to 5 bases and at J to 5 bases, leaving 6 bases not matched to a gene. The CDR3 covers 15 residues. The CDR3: CASRETGLAGDEQYF. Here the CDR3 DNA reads TGCGCCAGCAGGGAGACGGGACTAGCGGGAGACGAGCAGTACTTC.